Below are 22 T cell receptor beta chains sequenced from a single sample in a study of control samples from healthy donors and cancer patients. Profiling relied on immunoSEQ multiplex PCR, and the TCRdb table lists in-frame clones only, not all of them. Seen here are over 150,000 clones, about nine tenths observed once, and the top ten hold 2%. Sequencing input: blood. All receptors derive from a woman between 35 and 50 years old in good health.

In this sample, this clone turned up once. This rearrangement joins TRBV6-5 to TRBJ1-5, with D unclear. Germline V gene data show CDR1 as MNHEY and CDR2 as SVGAGI. The CDR3 covers 15 residues. Trimming took 6 bases from V and 5 from J, leaving 17 bases between them. The CDR3 is CASRPLVPAHQPQHF. CDR3 nucleotides: TGTGCCAGCAGGCCTTTGGTACCTGCCCATCAGCCCCAGCATTTT.

The genes are TRBV7-9 and TRBJ2-1, with 9 bases identical to TRBD1. This CDR3 contains 15 residues. Germline trimming cut 1 base from V and 5 bases from J; bases unmatched to any gene: 3. Germline assignment: CDR1 SEHNR and CDR2 FQNEAQ (reference sequence). CDR3 sequence: CASSLGDRAHNEQFF. In DNA form, the CDR3 reads TGTGCCAGCAGCTTAGGGGACAGGGCCCACAATGAGCAGTTCTTC.

The chain recombines TRBV2 with TRBJ2-3; the match to TRBD2 covers 14 bases. The CDR3 has 15 amino acids. V dropped 7 bases and J dropped 3; count of bases not matched to a gene: 3. CDR1 and CDR2 (germline): SNHLY, FYNNEI. In nucleotides, the CDR3 is TGTGCCAGCAATGGACTAGCGGGGGGAACAGATACGCAGTATTTT. Protein sequence: CASNGLAGGTDTQYF.

This clone has just one count. The gene calls are TRBV10-1 and TRBJ2-7, with D perhaps TRBD1 (6 bases). Germline assignment: CDR1 WNHNN and CDR2 SYGVQD (reference sequence). There are 14 residues in the CDR3. V lost 5 bases and J lost 0, with 11 bases in between. DNA for the CDR3: TGCGCCAGCAGTCAAGACAGGAGCTCCTACGAGCAGTACTTC. It translates to CASSQDRSSYEQYF.

The V call is TRBV5-4, the J call TRBJ1-6; 7 nucleotides agree with TRBD1. CDR1 and CDR2 (germline): SGHNT, YYREEE (reference sequence). The CDR3 is made up of 14 amino acids. With V trimmed by 0 bases and J by 9 bases, 3 bases remained unmatched. In DNA form, the CDR3 reads TGTGCCAGCAGCTTGGACAGGGGTAGTTCACCCCTCCACTTT. Its translation is CASSLDRGSSPLHF.

This rearrangement joins TRBV5-1 to TRBJ1-2; D not resolved. The V end lost 0 bases, the J end lost 1 base, and 4 bases lay between the germline ends. In germline, CDR1 is SGHRS, CDR2 YFSETQ. There are 13 residues in the CDR3. CDR3 amino acids: CASSLDSNYGYTF. CDR3 DNA: TGCGCCAGCAGCTTGGATAGTAACTATGGCTACACCTTC. Full variable domain (rest looked up from reference TRBV5-1 and TRBJ1-2): KAGVTQTPRYLIKTRGQQVTLSCSPISGHRSVSWYQQTPGQGLQFLFEYFSETQRNKGNFPGRFSGRQFSNSRSEMNVSTLELGDSALYLCASSLDSNYGYTFGSGTRLTVV.

The chain combines TRBV12-3 or TRBV12-4 with TRBJ1-5, with unresolved D. The CDR3 length is 12 residues. Trimming left V 5 bases short and J 0 bases short, with 2 bases between. CDR3 in DNA: TGTGCCAGCAGTGATAGCAATCAGCCCCAGCATTTT. Encoded protein: CASSDSNQPQHF.

This clone has more than one count but fewer than ten. The chain couples TRBV5-6 to TRBJ1-2; D not resolved. This CDR3 comprises 15 residues. Germline V gene lookup returns CDR1 SGHDT and CDR2 YYEEEE. V dropped 0 bases and J dropped 4 bases, with 13 bases sitting between them. The CDR3 nucleotides read TGTGCCAGCAGCTTGGGTGGCAATTCCATCTATGGCTACACCTTC. Protein: CASSLGGNSIYGYTF.

This chain joins TRBV12-5 and TRBJ2-1; D remains unclear. This CDR3 region has 16 residues. Trimming shortened V by 6 bases and J by 5 bases, and 20 bases separated the two germline ends. Germline V gene lookup returns CDR1 LGHNT and CDR2 FRNRAP. DNA for the CDR3: TGTGCTAGTGGCTTTTTCCTCAACGACCGTGACAATGAGCAGTTCTTC. It specifies CASGFFLNDRDNEQFF.

The J gene is TRBJ2-1, the V gene TRBV12-3 or TRBV12-4; D remains ambiguous. V gave up 6 bases and J gave up 7 bases, with 7 bases separating them. The CDR3 extends over 11 amino acids. The CDR3: CASRIGNEQFF. The CDR3 region has the DNA TGTGCCAGCAGGATTGGGAATGAGCAGTTCTTC.

V usage is TRBV12-3 or TRBV12-4 and J usage is TRBJ1-5, with unresolved D. The V end lost 3 bases, the J end lost 5 bases, and 8 bases lay between the germline ends. The CDR3 consists of 13 residues. DNA of the CDR3: TGTGCCAGCAGTTTGGGCCGAGATCAGCCCCAGCATTTT. Translated, it gives CASSLGRDQPQHF.

The chain joins TRBV7-9 to TRBJ2-5, with D possibly TRBD2 on 6 matching bases. CDR1 is SEHNR and CDR2 is FQNEAQ in the germline V gene (reference sequence). The V end was cut by 5 bases, the J end by 1 base, with 14 bases between. This CDR3 is built from 15 residues. In DNA form, the CDR3 reads TGTGCCAGCAGCCCGGGGGACGCCACCCAAGAGACCCAGTACTTC. Translation: CASSPGDATQETQYF.

This chain links TRBV6-2 or TRBV6-3 with TRBJ2-7; the D gene is possibly TRBD2 (6 bases). The CDR3 consists of 15 residues. Between the trimmed V and J ends, which lost 2 bases and 2 bases, there was a span of 13 bases. Germline CDR1 and CDR2: MNHEY and SVGEGT. CDR3: CASSYSGPLPYEQYF. In DNA, the CDR3 is TGTGCCAGCAGTTACAGCGGGCCGCTCCCCTACGAGCAGTACTTC.

The V gene is TRBV4-2, the J gene TRBJ1-2; TRBD1 is a possible D gene (5 bases). Trimming cost V 0 bases and J 4 bases, with 12 bases left between them. From germline, CDR1 is LGHNA and CDR2 YNFKEQ. This CDR3 has 15 residues. The CDR3: CASSQDLGDGYGYTF. Written as DNA, the CDR3 is TGTGCCAGCAGCCAAGATTTAGGGGATGGCTATGGCTACACCTTC.

In nucleotides, the CDR3 is TGTGCCACCAGCAGAGATTTAGGAAGCTCCTATAATTCACCCCTCCACTTT. Its translation is CATSRDLGSSYNSPLHF. J is TRBJ1-6 and V is TRBV15; no definite D call. Trimming shortened V by 0 bases and J by 0 bases, and 9 bases separated the two germline ends. Germline V gene lookup returns CDR1 LNHNV and CDR2 YYDKDF (reference sequence). The CDR3 spans 17 residues.

The chain has TRBV5-1 and TRBJ1-1, with D maybe TRBD1 (5 bases). V gave up 3 bases and J gave up 5 bases, with 14 bases separating them. Germline assignment: CDR1 SGHRS and CDR2 YFSETQ. The length of the CDR3 is 14 residues. The CDR3 reads CASSSGRQGTEAFF. In nucleotides, the CDR3 is TGCGCCAGCAGCTCGGGAAGGCAGGGTACTGAAGCTTTCTTT.

J is TRBJ1-1 and V is TRBV7-9, with D uncertain. The CDR3 length is 16 residues. The germline V gene has CDR1 SEHNR and CDR2 FQNEAQ (reference sequence). With 2 bases removed from V and 0 bases from J, the gap between germline ends came to 13 bases. CDR3: CASSLIGLEMNTEAFF. The DNA for the CDR3 is TGTGCCAGCAGCTTAATAGGTTTGGAAATGAACACTGAAGCTTTCTTT.

The chain uses TRBV5-1 and TRBJ1-2; D is perhaps TRBD1 (5 bases). Between the trimmed V and J ends, which lost 6 bases and 7 bases, there was a span of 22 bases. Germline loops: CDR1 SGHRS, CDR2 YFSETQ. The CDR3 is 15 residues long. CDR3 residues: CASMGDFRDSSGYTF. In nucleotides, the CDR3 is TGCGCCAGCATGGGTGACTTCAGGGACTCCTCTGGCTACACCTTC.

The rearrangement links TRBV12-3 or TRBV12-4 to TRBJ1-2; tentatively, D is TRBD1 (6 bases). With 6 bases removed from V and 3 bases from J, the gap between germline ends came to 11 bases. The CDR3 covers 13 residues. The chain's CDR3 is CASSPRQDYGYTF. The CDR3 DNA is TGTGCCAGCAGCCCTAGACAGGACTATGGCTACACCTTC.

This chain uses TRBV5-5 with TRBJ1-3, with TRBD1 identical over 9 bases. V was pared by 4 bases and J by 4 bases, with 6 bases of the junction left unmatched. This CDR3 spans 15 amino acids. Germline V gives CDR1 SGHKS, CDR2 YYEKEE (reference sequence). Here the CDR3 reads CASSPRTGVGNTIYF. The CDR3 nucleotides read TGTGCCAGCAGCCCCCGGACAGGGGTAGGAAACACCATATATTTT.

In regard to this clone: The sample carries other DNA sequences with the same CDR3. In nucleotides, the CDR3 is TGTGCCAGCAGCCGAGAACAGGGGCCTTTTGGGCCCCAGCATTTT. It translates to CASSREQGPFGPQHF. V is TRBV6-5 and J is TRBJ1-5; 7 bases agree with TRBD1. Losses at the gene ends were 6 bases for V and 9 bases for J; bases not matched to a gene: 14. The CDR3 has 15 amino acids. Germline CDR1 and CDR2: MNHEY and SVGAGI.

V and J are TRBV7-9 and TRBJ2-1; 7 bases are a match to TRBD1. V was pared by 4 bases and J by 2 bases, with 8 bases of the junction left unmatched. The germline V gene encodes CDR1 SEHNR and CDR2 FQNEAQ (reference sequence). This CDR3 is built from 16 residues. This CDR3 reads CASSYFRGSTYNEQFF. CDR3 DNA: TGTGCCAGCAGCTACTTCAGGGGGTCCACCTACAATGAGCAGTTCTTC.